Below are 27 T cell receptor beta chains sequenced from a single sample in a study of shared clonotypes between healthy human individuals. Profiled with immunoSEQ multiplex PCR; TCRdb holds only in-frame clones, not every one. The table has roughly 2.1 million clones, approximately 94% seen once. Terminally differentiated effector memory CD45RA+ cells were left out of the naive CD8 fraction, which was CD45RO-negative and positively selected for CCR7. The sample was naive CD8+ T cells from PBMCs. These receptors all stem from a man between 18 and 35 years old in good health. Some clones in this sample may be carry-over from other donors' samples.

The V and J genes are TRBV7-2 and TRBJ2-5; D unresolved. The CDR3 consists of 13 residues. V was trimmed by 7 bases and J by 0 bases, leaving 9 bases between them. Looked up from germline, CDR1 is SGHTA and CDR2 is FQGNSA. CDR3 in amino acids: CASTHWDQETQYF. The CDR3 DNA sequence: TGTGCCAGCACCCATTGGGACCAAGAGACCCAGTACTTC.

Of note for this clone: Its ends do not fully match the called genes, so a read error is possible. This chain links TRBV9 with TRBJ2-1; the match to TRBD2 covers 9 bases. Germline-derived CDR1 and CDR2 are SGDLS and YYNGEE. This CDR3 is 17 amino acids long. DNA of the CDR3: TGTGCCACCACTCCGGGACCTTACGCGGGAGGGTACAGTGAGCAGTTCTTC. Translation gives CATTPGPYAGGYSEQFF.

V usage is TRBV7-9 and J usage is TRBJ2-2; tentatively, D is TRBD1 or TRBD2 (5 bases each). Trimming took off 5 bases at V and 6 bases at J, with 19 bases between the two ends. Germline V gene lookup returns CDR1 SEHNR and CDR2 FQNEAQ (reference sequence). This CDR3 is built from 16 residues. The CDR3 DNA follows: TGTGCCAGCAGCACAATACTAGTCTCGGGGCCCGGGGAGCTGTTTTTT. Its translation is CASSTILVSGPGELFF.

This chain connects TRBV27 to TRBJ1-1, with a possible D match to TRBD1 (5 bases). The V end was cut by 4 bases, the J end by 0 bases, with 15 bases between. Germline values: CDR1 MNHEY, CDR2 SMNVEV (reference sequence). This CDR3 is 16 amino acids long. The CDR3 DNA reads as TGTGCCAGCAGTTCGGGGCCGTCCGTACTGAACACTGAAGCTTTCTTT. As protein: CASSSGPSVLNTEAFF.

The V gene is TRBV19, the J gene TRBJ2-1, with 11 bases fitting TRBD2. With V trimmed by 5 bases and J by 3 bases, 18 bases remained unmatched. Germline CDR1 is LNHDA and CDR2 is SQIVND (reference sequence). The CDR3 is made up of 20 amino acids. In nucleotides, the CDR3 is TGTGCCAGTAGTCCGCGGACTAGCGGGCGAGGGGGGATCTACTACAATGAGCAGTTCTTC. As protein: CASSPRTSGRGGIYYNEQFF.

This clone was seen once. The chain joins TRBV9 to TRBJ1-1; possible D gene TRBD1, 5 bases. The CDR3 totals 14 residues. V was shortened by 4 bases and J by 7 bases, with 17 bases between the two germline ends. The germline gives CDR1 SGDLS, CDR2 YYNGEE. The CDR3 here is CASSPGGGGDEAFF. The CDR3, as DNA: TGTGCCAGCAGCCCCGGGGGGGGAGGAGATGAAGCTTTCTTT.

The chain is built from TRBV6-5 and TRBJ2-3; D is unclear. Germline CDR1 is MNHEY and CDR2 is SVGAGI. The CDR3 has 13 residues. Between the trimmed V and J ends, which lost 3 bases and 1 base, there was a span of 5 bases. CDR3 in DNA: TGTGCCAGCAGTTATGCAGGCACAGATACGCAGTATTTT. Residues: CASSYAGTDTQYF.

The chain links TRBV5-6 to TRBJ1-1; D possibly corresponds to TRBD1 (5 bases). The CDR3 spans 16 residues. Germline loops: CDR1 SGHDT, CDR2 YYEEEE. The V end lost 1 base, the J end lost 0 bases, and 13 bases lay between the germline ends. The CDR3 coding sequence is TGTGCCAGCAGCTTGCTCAGGGCCCCCCTGAACACTGAAGCTTTCTTT. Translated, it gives CASSLLRAPLNTEAFF. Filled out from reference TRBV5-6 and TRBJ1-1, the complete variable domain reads DAGVTQSPTHLIKTRGQQVTLRCSPKSGHDTVSWYQQALGQGPQFIFQYYEEEERQRGNFPDRFSGHQFPNYSSELNVNALLLGDSALYLCASSLLRAPLNTEAFFGQGTRLTVV.

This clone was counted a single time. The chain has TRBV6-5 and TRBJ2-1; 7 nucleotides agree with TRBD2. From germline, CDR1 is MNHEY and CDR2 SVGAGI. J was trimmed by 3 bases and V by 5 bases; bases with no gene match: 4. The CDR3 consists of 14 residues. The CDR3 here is CASSPRTSYNEQFF. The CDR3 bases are TGTGCCAGCAGTCCCCGGACTAGCTACAATGAGCAGTTCTTC.

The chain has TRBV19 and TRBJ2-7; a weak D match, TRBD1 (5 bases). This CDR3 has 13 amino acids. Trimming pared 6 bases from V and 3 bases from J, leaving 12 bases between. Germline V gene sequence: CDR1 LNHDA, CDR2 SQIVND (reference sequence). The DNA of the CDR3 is TGTGCCAGTAGCCAGGGTAATTTCTACGAGCAGTACTTC. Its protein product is CASSQGNFYEQYF.

In DNA, the CDR3 is TGCGCCAGCAGCCCCTCGGGGGCGCAAAAAGAGACCCAGTACTTC. Translated: CASSPSGAQKETQYF. This chain uses TRBV4-1 with TRBJ2-5; D may be TRBD1 or TRBD2 (6 bases each). V was pared by 4 bases and J by 3 bases, with 15 bases between. The CDR3 extends over 15 amino acids. Germline loops: CDR1 MGHRA, CDR2 YSYEKL.

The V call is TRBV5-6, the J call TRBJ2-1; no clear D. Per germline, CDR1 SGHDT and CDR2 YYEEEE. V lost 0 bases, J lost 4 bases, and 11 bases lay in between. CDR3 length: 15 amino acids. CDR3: CASSLVGIGYNEQFF. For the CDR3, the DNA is TGTGCCAGCAGCTTGGTGGGGATCGGTTACAATGAGCAGTTCTTC.

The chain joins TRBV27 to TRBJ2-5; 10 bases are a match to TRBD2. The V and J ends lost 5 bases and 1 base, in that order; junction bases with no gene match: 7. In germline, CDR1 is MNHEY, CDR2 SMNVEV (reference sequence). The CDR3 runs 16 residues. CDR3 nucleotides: TGTGCCAGCAGTCCCTATGGACTAGCGGCCCAAGAGACCCAGTACTTC. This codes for CASSPYGLAAQETQYF.

The CDR3 protein is CASSPDYLSSYEQYF. CDR3 coding DNA: TGCGCCAGCAGCCCGGACTACCTAAGCTCCTACGAGCAGTACTTC. This chain uses TRBV4-1 with TRBJ2-7, with TRBD2 as a possible D gene (6 bases). Trimming left V 4 bases short and J 0 bases short, with 13 bases between. Per germline, CDR1 MGHRA and CDR2 YSYEKL. The length of the CDR3 is 15 residues.

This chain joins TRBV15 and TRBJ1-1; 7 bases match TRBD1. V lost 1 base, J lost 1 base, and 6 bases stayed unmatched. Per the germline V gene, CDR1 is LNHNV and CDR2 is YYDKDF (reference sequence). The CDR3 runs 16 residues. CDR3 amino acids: CATSRGFEGANTEAFF. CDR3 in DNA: TGTGCCACCAGCAGAGGGTTCGAGGGGGCGAACACTGAAGCTTTCTTT. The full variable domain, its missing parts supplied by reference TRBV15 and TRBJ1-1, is DAMVIQNPRYQVTQFGKPVTLSCSQTLNHNVMYWYQQKSSQAPKLLFHYYDKDFNNEADTPDNFQSRRPNTSFCFLDIRSPGLGDTAMYLCATSRGFEGANTEAFFGQGTRLTVV.

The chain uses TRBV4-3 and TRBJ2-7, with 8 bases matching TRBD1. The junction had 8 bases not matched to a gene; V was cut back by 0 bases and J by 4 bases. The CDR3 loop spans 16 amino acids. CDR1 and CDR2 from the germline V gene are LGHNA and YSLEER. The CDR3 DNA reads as TGCGCCAGCAGCCAAGAACATGGACAGGGACTTTACGAGCAGTACTTC. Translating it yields CASSQEHGQGLYEQYF.

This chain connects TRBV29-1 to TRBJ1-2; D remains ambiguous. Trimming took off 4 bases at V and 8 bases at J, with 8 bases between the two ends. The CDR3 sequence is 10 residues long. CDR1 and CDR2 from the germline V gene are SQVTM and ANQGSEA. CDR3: CSVGVEGYTF. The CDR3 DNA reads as TGCAGCGTTGGTGTAGAAGGCTACACCTTC.

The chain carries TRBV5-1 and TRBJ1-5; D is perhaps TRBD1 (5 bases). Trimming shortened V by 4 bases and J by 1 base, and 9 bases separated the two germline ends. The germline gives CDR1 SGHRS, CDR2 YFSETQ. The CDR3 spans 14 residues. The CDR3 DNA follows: TGCGCCAGCAGCCCGACAGCGAGCAATCAGCCCCAGCATTTT. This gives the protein CASSPTASNQPQHF.

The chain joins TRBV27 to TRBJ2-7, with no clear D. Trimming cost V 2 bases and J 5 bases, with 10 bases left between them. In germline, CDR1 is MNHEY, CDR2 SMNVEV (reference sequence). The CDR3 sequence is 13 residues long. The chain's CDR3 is CASSLIGQDEQYF. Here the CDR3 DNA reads TGTGCCAGCAGTTTAATCGGTCAGGACGAGCAGTACTTC.

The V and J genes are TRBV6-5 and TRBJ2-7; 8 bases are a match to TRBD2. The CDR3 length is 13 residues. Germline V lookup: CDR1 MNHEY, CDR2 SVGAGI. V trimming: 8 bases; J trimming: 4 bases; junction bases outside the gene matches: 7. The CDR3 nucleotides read TGTGCCAGCGGTACGGGAGGGCGATACGAGCAGTACTTC. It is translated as CASGTGGRYEQYF.

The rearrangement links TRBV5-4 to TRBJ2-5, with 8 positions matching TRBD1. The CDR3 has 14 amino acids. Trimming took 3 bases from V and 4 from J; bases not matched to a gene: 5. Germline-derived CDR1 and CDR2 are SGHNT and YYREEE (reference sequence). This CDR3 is CASSSGTGPETQYF. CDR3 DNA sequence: TGTGCCAGCAGCTCAGGGACAGGCCCAGAGACCCAGTACTTC.

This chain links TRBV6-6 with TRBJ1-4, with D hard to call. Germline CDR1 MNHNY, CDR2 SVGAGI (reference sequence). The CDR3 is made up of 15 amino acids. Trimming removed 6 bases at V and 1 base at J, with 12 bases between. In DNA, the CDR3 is TGTGCCAGCAGCCACTGGCGGAGAACTAATGAAAAACTGTTTTTT. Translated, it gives CASSHWRRTNEKLFF.

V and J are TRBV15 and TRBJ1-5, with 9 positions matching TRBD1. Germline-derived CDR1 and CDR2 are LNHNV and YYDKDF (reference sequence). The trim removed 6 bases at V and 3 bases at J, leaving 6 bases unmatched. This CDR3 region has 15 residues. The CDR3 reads CATRPDRGINQPQHF. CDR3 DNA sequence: TGTGCCACCAGACCGGACAGGGGTATCAATCAGCCCCAGCATTTT.

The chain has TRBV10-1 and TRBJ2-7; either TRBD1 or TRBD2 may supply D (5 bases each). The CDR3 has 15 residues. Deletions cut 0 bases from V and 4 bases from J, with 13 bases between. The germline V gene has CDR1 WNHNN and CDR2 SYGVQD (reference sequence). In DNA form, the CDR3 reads TGCGCCAGCAGTGAGTCTGGAGAGGGGCAATACGAGCAGTACTTC. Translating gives CASSESGEGQYEQYF.

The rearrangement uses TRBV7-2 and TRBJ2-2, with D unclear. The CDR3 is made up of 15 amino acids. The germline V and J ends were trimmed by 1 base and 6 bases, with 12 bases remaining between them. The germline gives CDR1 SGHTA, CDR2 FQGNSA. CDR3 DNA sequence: TGTGCCAGCAGCTTAGGGGCGGTTGTTCCCGGGGAGCTGTTTTTT. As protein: CASSLGAVVPGELFF.

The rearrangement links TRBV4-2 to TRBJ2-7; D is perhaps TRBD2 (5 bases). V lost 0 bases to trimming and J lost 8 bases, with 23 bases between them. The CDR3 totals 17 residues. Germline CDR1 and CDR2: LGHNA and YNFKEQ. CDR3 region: CASSQDPLGGPLYQQYF. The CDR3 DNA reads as TGTGCCAGCAGCCAAGATCCACTAGGAGGCCCCCTATACCAGCAGTACTTC.

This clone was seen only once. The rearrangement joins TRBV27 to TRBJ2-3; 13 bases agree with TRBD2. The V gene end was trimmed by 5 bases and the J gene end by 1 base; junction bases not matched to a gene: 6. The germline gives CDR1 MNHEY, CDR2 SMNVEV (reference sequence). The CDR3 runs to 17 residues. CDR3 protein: CASSPRLAGGGTDTQYF. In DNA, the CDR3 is TGTGCCAGCAGTCCCCGACTAGCGGGAGGCGGCACAGATACGCAGTATTTT.